This TCR beta chain was recorded in a study of monozygotic twins with inflammatory bowel disease. Study-wide results and caveats: It was in IBD patients that TCRbeta diversity (inverse Simpson) was lower than in healthy co-twins. There was no way to distinguish the different T cell subtypes.

Using eight separate reactions per sample, the authors generated cDNA. UMIs bearing a 6-nucleotide sample barcode were added through template switching. Reprocessing the 5' RACE reads, TCRdb reports a single entry for every CDR3 protein and omits DNA. The sample features under 200,000 distinct CDR3 sequences, with about 2.7% in its top ten. The CDR3 runs to 14 residues. Germline V gene data show CDR1 as SGHRS and CDR2 as YFSETQ. Of note for this clonotype: Its antigen remains unidentified.

Specimen: blood. This clonotype was obtained from a human donor with ulcerative colitis or Crohn's disease, or a healthy co-twin of an affected twin (not recorded which). The chain combines TRBV5-1 with TRBJ2-3. The CDR3 protein is CASSITVSTDTQYF.